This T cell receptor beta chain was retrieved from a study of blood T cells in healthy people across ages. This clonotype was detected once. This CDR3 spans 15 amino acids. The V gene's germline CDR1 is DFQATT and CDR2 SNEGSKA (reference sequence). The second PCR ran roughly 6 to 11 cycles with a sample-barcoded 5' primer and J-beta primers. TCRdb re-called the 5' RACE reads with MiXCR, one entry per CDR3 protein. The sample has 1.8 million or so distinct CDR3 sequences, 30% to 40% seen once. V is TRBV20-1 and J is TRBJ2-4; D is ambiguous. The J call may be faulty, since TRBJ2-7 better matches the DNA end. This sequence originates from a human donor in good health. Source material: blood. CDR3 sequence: CSARAARPFRYEQYF. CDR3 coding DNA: TGCAGTGCTAGAGCAGCGAGACCGTTCCGCTACGAGCAGTACTTC.